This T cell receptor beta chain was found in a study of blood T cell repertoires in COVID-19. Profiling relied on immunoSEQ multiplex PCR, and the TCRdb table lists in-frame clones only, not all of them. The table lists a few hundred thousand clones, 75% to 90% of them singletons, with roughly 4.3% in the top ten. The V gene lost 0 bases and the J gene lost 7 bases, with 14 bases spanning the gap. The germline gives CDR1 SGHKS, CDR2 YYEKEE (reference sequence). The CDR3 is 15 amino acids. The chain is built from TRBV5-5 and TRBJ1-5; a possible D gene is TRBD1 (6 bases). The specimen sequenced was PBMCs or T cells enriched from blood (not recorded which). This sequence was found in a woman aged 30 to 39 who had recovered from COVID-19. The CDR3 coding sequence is TGTGCCAGCAGCTTGGCCTATGGGGGGGGCCAGCCCCAGCATTTT. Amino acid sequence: CASSLAYGGGQPQHF.